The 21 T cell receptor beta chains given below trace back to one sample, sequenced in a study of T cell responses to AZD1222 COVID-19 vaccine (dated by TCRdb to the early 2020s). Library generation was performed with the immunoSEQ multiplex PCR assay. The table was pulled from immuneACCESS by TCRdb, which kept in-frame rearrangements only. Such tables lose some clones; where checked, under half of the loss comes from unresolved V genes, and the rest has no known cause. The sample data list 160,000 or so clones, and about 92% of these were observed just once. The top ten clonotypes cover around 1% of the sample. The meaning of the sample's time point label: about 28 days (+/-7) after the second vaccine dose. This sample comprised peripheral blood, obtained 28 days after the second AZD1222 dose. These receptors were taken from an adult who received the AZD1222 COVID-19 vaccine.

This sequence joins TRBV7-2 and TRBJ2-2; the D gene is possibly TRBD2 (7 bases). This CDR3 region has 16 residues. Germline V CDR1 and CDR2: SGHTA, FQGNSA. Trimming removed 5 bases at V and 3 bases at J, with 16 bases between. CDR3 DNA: TGTGCCAGCAGCCCCGTACCGGGGGGCCACACCGGGGAGCTGTTTTTT. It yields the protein CASSPVPGGHTGELFF.

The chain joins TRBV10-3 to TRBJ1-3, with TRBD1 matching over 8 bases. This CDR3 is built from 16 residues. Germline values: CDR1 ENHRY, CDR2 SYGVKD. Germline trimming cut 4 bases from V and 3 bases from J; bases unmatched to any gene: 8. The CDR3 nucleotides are TGTGCCATCAGTGCCCTCCAGGGGGCTGTTGGAAACACCATATATTTT. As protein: CAISALQGAVGNTIYF.

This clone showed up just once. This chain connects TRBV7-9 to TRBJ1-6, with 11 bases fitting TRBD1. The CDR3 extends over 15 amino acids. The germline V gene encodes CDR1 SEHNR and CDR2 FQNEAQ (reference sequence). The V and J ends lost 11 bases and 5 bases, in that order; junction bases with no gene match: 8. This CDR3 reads CAGGDRGRDNSPLHF. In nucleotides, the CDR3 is TGTGCCGGAGGGGACAGGGGGAGAGATAATTCACCCCTCCACTTT.

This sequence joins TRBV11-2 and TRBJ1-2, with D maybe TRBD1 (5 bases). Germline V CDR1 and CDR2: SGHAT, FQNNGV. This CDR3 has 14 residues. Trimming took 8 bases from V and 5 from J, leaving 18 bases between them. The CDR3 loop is CASRPAGGWYGYTF. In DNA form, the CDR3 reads TGTGCCAGCCGACCTGCCGGGGGGTGGTATGGCTACACCTTC. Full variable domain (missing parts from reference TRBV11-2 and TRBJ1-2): EAGVAQSPRYKIIEKRQSVAFWCNPISGHATLYWYQQILGQGPKLLIQFQNNGVVDDSQLPKDRFSAERLKGVDSTLKIQPAKLEDSAVYLCASRPAGGWYGYTFGSGTRLTVV.

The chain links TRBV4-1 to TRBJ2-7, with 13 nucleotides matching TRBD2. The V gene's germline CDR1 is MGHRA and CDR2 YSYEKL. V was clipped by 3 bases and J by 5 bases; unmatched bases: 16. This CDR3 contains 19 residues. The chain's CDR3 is CASSHLRTSGGFRLHEQYF. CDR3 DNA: TGCGCCAGCAGCCACCTCAGGACTAGCGGGGGTTTCAGGCTCCACGAGCAGTACTTC.

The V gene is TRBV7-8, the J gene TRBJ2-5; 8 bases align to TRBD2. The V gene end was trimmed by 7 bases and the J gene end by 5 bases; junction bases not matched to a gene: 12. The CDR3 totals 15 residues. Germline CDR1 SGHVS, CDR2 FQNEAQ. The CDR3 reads CASTSRRGGGETQYF. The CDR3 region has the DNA TGTGCCAGCACCTCTCGCCGGGGGGGAGGGGAGACCCAGTACTTC.

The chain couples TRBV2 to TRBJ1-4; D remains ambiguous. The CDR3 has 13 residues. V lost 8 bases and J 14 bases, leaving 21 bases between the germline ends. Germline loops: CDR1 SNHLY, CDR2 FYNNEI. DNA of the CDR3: TGTGCCAGCTGTCGGACTGAGTTTCTCACGCTGTTTTTT. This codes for CASCRTEFLTLFF.

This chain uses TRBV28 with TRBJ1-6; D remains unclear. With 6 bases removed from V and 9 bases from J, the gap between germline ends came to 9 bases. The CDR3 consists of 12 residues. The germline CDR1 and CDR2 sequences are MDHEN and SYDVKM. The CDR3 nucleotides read TGTGCCAGCAGACTCCCCCTTTCACCCCTCCACTTT. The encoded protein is CASRLPLSPLHF.

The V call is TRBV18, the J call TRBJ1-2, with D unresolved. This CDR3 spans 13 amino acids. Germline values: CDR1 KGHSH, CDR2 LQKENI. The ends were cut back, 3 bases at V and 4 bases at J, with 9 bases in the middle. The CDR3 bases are TGTGCCAGCTCACCCGGGAGGTCCTATGGCTACACCTTC. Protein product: CASSPGRSYGYTF.

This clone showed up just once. CDR3 protein: CATSSGAVYTEAFF. The CDR3 bases are TGTGCCACGTCATCAGGGGCGGTGTACACTGAAGCTTTCTTT. The rearrangement uses TRBV10-3 and TRBJ1-1; D is possibly TRBD1 (6 bases). CDR1 is ENHRY, CDR2 SYGVKD, per germline. Trimming stripped 10 bases from V and 3 bases from J, with 18 bases between. This CDR3 contains 14 residues.

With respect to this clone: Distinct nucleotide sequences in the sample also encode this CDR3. The CDR3 DNA sequence: TGTGCCAGCAGCGTAGAGGTCAGGGGGGTCGATGGCTACACCTTC. Residues: CASSVEVRGVDGYTF. V gene TRBV9 combines with J gene TRBJ1-2, with 7 bases that match TRBD1. The J segment lost 6 bases and the V segment lost 0 bases, leaving 8 bases of the junction unmatched. The CDR3 is 15 amino acids. From germline, CDR1 is SGDLS and CDR2 YYNGEE.

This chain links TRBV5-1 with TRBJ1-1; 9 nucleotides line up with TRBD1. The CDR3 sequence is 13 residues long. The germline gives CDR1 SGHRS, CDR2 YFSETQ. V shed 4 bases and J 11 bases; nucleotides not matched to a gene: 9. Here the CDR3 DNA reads TGCGCCAGCAGCCCGGGACAGGGAAGCAGGGCTTTCTTT. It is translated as CASSPGQGSRAFF.

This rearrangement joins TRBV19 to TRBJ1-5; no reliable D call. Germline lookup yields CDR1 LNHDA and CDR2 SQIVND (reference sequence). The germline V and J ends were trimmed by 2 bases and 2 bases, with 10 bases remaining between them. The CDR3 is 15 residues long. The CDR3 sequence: CASSISPGGNQPQHF. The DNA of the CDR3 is TGTGCCAGTAGTATATCGCCCGGGGGCAATCAGCCCCAGCATTTT.

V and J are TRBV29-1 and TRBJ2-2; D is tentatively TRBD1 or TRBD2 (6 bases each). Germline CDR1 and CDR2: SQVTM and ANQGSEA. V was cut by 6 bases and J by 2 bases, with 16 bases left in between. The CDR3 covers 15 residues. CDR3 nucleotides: TGCAGCGTCGGAGGCGGGACACCCAACACCGGGGAGCTGTTTTTT. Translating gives CSVGGGTPNTGELFF.

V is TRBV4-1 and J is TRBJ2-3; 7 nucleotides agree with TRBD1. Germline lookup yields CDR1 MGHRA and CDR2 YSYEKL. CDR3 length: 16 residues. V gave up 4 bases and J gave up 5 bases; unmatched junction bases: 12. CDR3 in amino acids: CASSLLQGMRKDTQYF. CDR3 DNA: TGCGCCAGCAGCCTCTTACAGGGGATGAGAAAAGATACGCAGTATTTT.

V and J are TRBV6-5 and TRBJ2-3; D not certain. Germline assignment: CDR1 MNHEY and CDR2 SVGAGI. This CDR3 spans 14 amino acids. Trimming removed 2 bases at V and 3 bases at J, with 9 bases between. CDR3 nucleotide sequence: TGTGCCAGCAGTTACGGAAGGGAAACAGATACGCAGTATTTT. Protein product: CASSYGRETDTQYF.

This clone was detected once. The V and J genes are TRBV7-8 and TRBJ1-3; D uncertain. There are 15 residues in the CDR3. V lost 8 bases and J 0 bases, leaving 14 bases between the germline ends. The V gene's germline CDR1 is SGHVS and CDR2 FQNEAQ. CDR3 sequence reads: CASVLGLPSGNTIYF. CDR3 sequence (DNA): TGTGCCAGCGTACTAGGGCTGCCCTCTGGAAACACCATATATTTT.

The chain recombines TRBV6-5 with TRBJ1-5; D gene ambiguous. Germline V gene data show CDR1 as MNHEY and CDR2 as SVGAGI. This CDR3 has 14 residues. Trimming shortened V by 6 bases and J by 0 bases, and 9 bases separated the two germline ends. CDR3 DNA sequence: TGTGCCAGCAGCCCGGAGAATAGCAATCAGCCCCAGCATTTT. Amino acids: CASSPENSNQPQHF.

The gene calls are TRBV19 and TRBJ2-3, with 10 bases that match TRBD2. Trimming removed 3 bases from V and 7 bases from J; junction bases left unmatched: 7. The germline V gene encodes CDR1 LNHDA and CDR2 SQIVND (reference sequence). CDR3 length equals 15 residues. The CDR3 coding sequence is TGTGCCAGTAGTATCTTGGCTAGCGGGGGATATACGCAGTATTTT. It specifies CASSILASGGYTQYF.

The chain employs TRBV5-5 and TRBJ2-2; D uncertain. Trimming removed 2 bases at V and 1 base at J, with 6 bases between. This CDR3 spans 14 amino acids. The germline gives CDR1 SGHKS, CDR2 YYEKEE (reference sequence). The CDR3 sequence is CASSFTLNTGELFF. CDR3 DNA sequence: TGTGCCAGCAGCTTTACCCTGAACACCGGGGAGCTGTTTTTT.

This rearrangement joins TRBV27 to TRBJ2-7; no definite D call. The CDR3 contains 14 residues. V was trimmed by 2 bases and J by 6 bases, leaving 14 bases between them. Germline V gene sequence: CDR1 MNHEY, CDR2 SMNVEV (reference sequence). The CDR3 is CASSLGVGSGEQYF. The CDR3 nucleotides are TGTGCCAGCAGTTTAGGTGTGGGATCAGGCGAGCAGTACTTC.